The 13 T cell receptor beta chains presented below share a single source sample, sequenced in a study of T cell responses to AZD1222 COVID-19 vaccine. Data came from immunoSEQ multiplex PCR; TCRdb stores just in-frame clones and leaves some out. The table has 85,000 to 130,000 clones, about 89% seen once. The specimen comprised peripheral blood, sampled 28 days after the second dose of the MenACWY control vaccine. Receptors were obtained from an adult who received the MenACWY meningococcal vaccine as a control.

The chain recombines TRBV10-2 with TRBJ2-7; 8 nucleotides agree with TRBD2. CDR3 length: 15 amino acids. After removal of 6 bases from V and 4 bases from J, the junction contained 11 bases not matched to a gene. CDR1 WSHSY and CDR2 SAAADI come from the germline V gene. CDR3 in DNA: TGCGCCAGCAGGGAGGCGGGGGGCGTGTATTACGAGCAGTACTTC. Amino acid sequence: CASREAGGVYYEQYF.

The rearrangement uses TRBV7-3 and TRBJ1-1; D possibly corresponds to TRBD1 (5 bases). The CDR3 is 13 amino acids. The germline CDR1 and CDR2 sequences are SGHTA and FQGTGA. V was shortened by 3 bases and J by 4 bases, with 9 bases between the two germline ends. The CDR3 DNA reads TGTGCCAGCAGCTTGGGGGTCCGCACTGAAGCTTTCTTT. Translating it yields CASSLGVRTEAFF.

CDR3 in amino acids: CSAVLQGAAFF. DNA of the CDR3: TGCAGCGCCGTCCTACAGGGTGCAGCTTTCTTT. The chain links TRBV29-1 to TRBJ1-1; possible D gene TRBD1, 6 bases. V shed 7 bases and J shed 10 bases, with 16 bases lying between them. The CDR3 totals 11 residues. The germline gives CDR1 SQVTM, CDR2 ANQGSEA.

CDR3: CATSRDRQGANYGYTF. CDR3 nucleotide sequence: TGTGCCACCAGCAGAGATCGACAGGGGGCTAACTATGGCTACACCTTC. The gene calls are TRBV15 and TRBJ1-2, with 9 bases that match TRBD1. V lost 0 bases and J lost 0; bases outside the gene matches: 2. The V gene's germline CDR1 is LNHNV and CDR2 YYDKDF (reference sequence). The CDR3 has 16 amino acids.

V usage is TRBV6-5 and J usage is TRBJ1-1, with TRBD1 as a possible D gene (6 bases). CDR3 length equals 14 residues. The germline V and J ends were trimmed by 6 bases and 1 base, with 12 bases remaining between them. The germline gives CDR1 MNHEY, CDR2 SVGAGI. The CDR3 region is CASRKPGQNTEAFF. In nucleotides, the CDR3 is TGTGCCAGCAGGAAACCGGGACAGAACACTGAAGCTTTCTTT.

The chain links TRBV9 to TRBJ2-2, with D tentatively TRBD2 (5 bases). The CDR3 loop spans 15 amino acids. Germline V gene lookup returns CDR1 SGDLS and CDR2 YYNGEE. V was clipped by 3 bases and J by 1 base, with 10 bases between them. The CDR3 reads CASSGHGKNTGELFF. The CDR3 nucleotides read TGTGCCAGCAGCGGCCACGGGAAGAACACCGGGGAGCTGTTTTTT. The full variable domain, in which reference TRBV9 and TRBJ2-2 provide the parts outside the CDR3, is DSGVTQTPKHLITATGQRVTLRCSPRSGDLSVYWYQQSLDQGLQFLIQYYNGEERAKGNILERFSAQQFPDLHSELNLSSLELGDSALYFCASSGHGKNTGELFFGEGSRLTVL.

The genes are TRBV28 and TRBJ1-1; tentative D call: TRBD1 (5 bases). The germline V and J ends were trimmed by 1 base and 0 bases, with 18 bases remaining between them. The CDR3 covers 18 residues. The germline gives CDR1 MDHEN, CDR2 SYDVKM. The CDR3 here is CASSLYDLGAQMNTEAFF. CDR3 DNA: TGTGCCAGCAGTTTATACGACCTCGGGGCTCAGATGAACACTGAAGCTTTCTTT.

The chain couples TRBV18 to TRBJ2-5; possible D gene TRBD2, 6 bases. Germline CDR1 reads KGHSH; CDR2 reads LQKENI. The CDR3 consists of 15 residues. V was trimmed by 2 bases and J by 5 bases, leaving 15 bases between them. The CDR3 spells CASSPTASVRETQYF. Written as DNA, the CDR3 is TGTGCCAGCTCACCAACGGCTAGCGTACGGGAGACCCAGTACTTC.

The V call is TRBV29-1, the J call TRBJ2-3, with D tentatively TRBD1 (5 bases). Trimming left V 7 bases short and J 6 bases short, with 8 bases between. The V gene's germline CDR1 is SQVTM and CDR2 ANQGSEA. This CDR3 comprises 10 residues. DNA of the CDR3: TGCAGCGCCCACAGGGATACGCAGTATTTT. It is translated as CSAHRDTQYF.

This rearrangement joins TRBV11-3 to TRBJ2-5, with 7 bases lining up with TRBD1. V dropped 5 bases and J dropped 4; count of bases not matched to a gene: 16. Germline CDR1 and CDR2: SGHNT and YENEEA. The CDR3 sequence is 17 residues long. This chain's CDR3 is CASSPGQSNRNRETQYF. CDR3 bases: TGTGCCAGCAGCCCGGGACAGTCAAACAGAAATAGAGAGACCCAGTACTTC.

The chain couples TRBV6-5 to TRBJ1-2; maybe TRBD1 (6 bases). Deletions cut 5 bases from V and 2 bases from J, with 12 bases between. Germline assignment: CDR1 MNHEY and CDR2 SVGAGI. The CDR3 covers 14 residues. The CDR3 coding sequence is TGTGCCAGCAGTCCCCGAGGGGGAAACTATGGCTACACCTTC. Protein product: CASSPRGGNYGYTF.

This clone was seen a few times. The sample holds other DNA sequences that translate to the same CDR3. For the CDR3, the DNA is TGCGCCAGCAGCTTGGGTACTAGCACAGATACGCAGTATTTT. The encoded protein is CASSLGTSTDTQYF. J is TRBJ2-3 and V is TRBV5-1; D remains ambiguous. V lost 0 bases, J lost 0 bases, and 5 bases lay in between. Germline V gene data show CDR1 as SGHRS and CDR2 as YFSETQ. The CDR3 consists of 14 residues.

The genes are TRBV28 and TRBJ1-5; D may be TRBD1 (6 bases). V lost 5 bases and J 2 bases, leaving 13 bases between the germline ends. CDR3 length: 15 residues. Germline CDR1 is MDHEN and CDR2 is SYDVKM. The CDR3 region has the DNA TGTGCCAGCAGTCCGGGGGGGGCCCGCAATCAGCCCCAGCATTTT. Amino acid sequence: CASSPGGARNQPQHF.